This T cell receptor beta chain was identified during a study of cytomegalovirus exposure and HLA in healthy donors. Whole-study context: Previous work identified 95 million to 120 million unique TCR beta sequences from around 180 million T cells. For the approximately 410 genotyped donors, 80% to 90% fell within the Caucasian-associated ancestry cluster.

13 Jbeta primers and 60 Vbeta primers were used for the PCR. The repertoire was sequenced with immunoSEQ multiplex PCR; TCRdb's copy has only in-frame clones and lacks some. The repertoire table contains about 72,000 clones. The CDR3 loop spans 14 amino acids. CDR1 and CDR2 from the germline V gene are SGHVS and FQNEAQ. Deletions cut 5 bases from V and 3 bases from J, with 11 bases between. Nominally healthy donors were sampled, though unrecorded immune exposures were likely. V and J are TRBV7-8 and TRBJ1-5, with D maybe TRBD1 (5 bases). The source is a middle-aged woman in good health and CMV-seropositive. Sequenced: PBMCs. The CDR3 coding sequence is TGTGCCAGCAGCCCGGGACTAAACAATCAGCCCCAGCATTTT. Its translation: CASSPGLNNQPQHF.